The TCR beta chain described here comes from a study of cytomegalovirus exposure and HLA in healthy donors. General study results and limits: Further analysis was carried out later, and it showed several of the most significant clusters appearing linked to common viral pathogens.

The primer mix had 60 Vbeta and 13 Jbeta primers. Some clones are missing from TCRdb's copy, which holds only in-frame ones; the method was immunoSEQ multiplex PCR. The sample lists approximately 100,000 clones, around 77% occurring once. As concerns this clone: What it binds is not known.

Sequencing input: PBMCs. This clonotype originated in a man aged 35 to 55 in good health and CMV-seropositive.

CDR3 coding DNA: TGTGCCAGCAGCATAATTCCGGGTGCCGGGGAGCTGTTTTTT. It translates to CASSIIPGAGELFF. The chain joins TRBV7-3 to TRBJ2-2, with unresolved D. The CDR3 has 14 residues. Trimming took off 5 bases at V and 6 bases at J, with 13 bases between the two ends. Per the germline V gene, CDR1 is SGHTA and CDR2 is FQGTGA. Drawing the rest from reference TRBV7-3 and TRBJ2-2, the complete variable domain is GAGVSQTPSNKVTEKGKYVELRCDPISGHTALYWYRQSLGQGPEFLIYFQGTGAADDSGLPNDRFFAVRPEGSVSTLKIQRTERGDSAVYLCASSIIPGAGELFFGEGSRLTVL.